This T cell receptor (beta chain) appears in the sequencing data of a study of blood T cell repertoires in COVID-19 (TCRdb year 2020). Notes on the research overall: Samples from collaborators originated in the United States, Italy and Spain and spanned both the acute and convalescent phases of COVID-19. Deeply sampled blood TCRbeta repertoires from subjects exposed to, actively infected with, or recovered from COVID-19 were included in the dataset. The repertoires were made available in a free public database intended to serve as a resource for research on the immune response to SARS-CoV-2. Sample metadata almost always included a de-identified subject ID, COVID-19 status, age in years and sex. Samples came from the ongoing ImmuneRACE study (first 160 participants) plus 1,254 subjects from 6 global collaborators. The material from the prospective study consisted of cDNA or gDNA derived from T cells, B-cell-depleted T cells, or PBMCs. Where available, HLA class I and class II types were taken from metadata supplied by the sample provider and were not determined by assay-based typing. Here is what the overall study found, with its caveats: The quantity of clinical and demographic metadata differed by source and by participant and was supplied without curation.

The CDR3 starts with the cysteine, ends with the phenylalanine, and has 14 residues. Of the read, only the CDR3 DNA is kept; its 42 bases are in frame from base 1. As concerns this clone: The clone's antigen remains unknown. Per-base qualities were not stored, and no clone one base away is much larger.

TCRbeta CDR3 regions were amplified from genomic DNA using the immunoSEQ Assay, a bias-controlled multiplex PCR. The authors processed their data as follows. Within the assay, amplification of reference gene primers was used to estimate how many nucleated cells each sample contained. To quantify the absolute abundance of each unique TCRbeta CDR3 rearrangement, sequence reads were collapsed and filtered. For each sample, productive Simpson clonality was calculated by taking the square root of Simpson's diversity index across productive rearrangements. This immuneACCESS table, as held by TCRdb, lists in-frame sequences with V and J called but not all clones. Of the missing ones, under half trace to an unresolved V gene in checked studies; the others have no known cause. For V, J and clone size, that table is used; D and trimming come from the DNA. In this sample the table shows more than 65,000 clones, about 83% of which occur a single time. The ten largest account for around 5.1% of the sample.

Each collaborating institution followed its own protocols to collect whole blood in K2EDTA tubes. For TCRbeta analysis, collaborators shipped samples in one of three forms: frozen whole blood, isolated PBMCs, or DNA extracted from either of those sample types. The source material was peripheral blood. The sequence was collected from a woman of 80 years or more with active or convalescent COVID-19. The chain is assembled from TRBV21-1 and TRBJ1-2; TRBD1, as called in the table, went unchecked against the DNA. TRBV21-1 is described as a pseudogene. The sequenced DNA is TGTGCCAGCATCCAGAGGGGGACTAACTATGGCTACACCTTC. It specifies CASIQRGTNYGYTF.